Listed below are T cell receptor beta chains from one sample, sequenced in a study of T cell responses to AZD1222 COVID-19 vaccine. The data were produced by immunoSEQ multiplex PCR, yet TCRdb's version contains in-frame clones alone and is incomplete. The repertoire includes 250,000 to 300,000 clones, 94% of them detected once, and around 0.58% sits in the top ten. The material sequenced was peripheral blood, taken 28 days after the second AZD1222 dose. Receptor source: an adult who received the AZD1222 COVID-19 vaccine. Both conserved end residues are part of each CDR3. A D gene is named only where the DNA matches it firmly. Clone sizes are given selectively: once, few, many, or a class where the clone is expanded.

abundance | j_gene | v_gene | d_gene | CDR3aa | CDR3nt
- | TRBJ1-2 | TRBV7-9 | - | CASSLDAPYPYGYTF | TGTGCCAGCAGCTTAGATGCACCGTACCCCTATGGCTACACCTTC
- | TRBJ2-3 | TRBV24-1 | TRBD1 | CATSDFGTEDRTDTQYF | TGTGCCACCAGTGATTTTGGGACAGAGGACCGCACAGATACGCAGTATTTT
- | TRBJ2-7 | TRBV3-1/TRBV3-2 | - | CASSQGGALEQYF | TGTGCCAGCAGCCAAGGTGGGGCTCTCGAGCAGTACTTC
- | TRBJ1-4 | TRBV18 | - | CASSPRHTTNEKLFF | TGTGCCAGCTCACCACGGCATACAACTAATGAAAAACTGTTTTTT
- | TRBJ2-7 | TRBV4-1 | TRBD1 | CASSQEAGQGTYEQYF | TGCGCCAGCAGCCAAGAAGCGGGACAGGGTACCTACGAGCAGTACTTC
few | TRBJ2-7 | TRBV5-1 | - | CASSPDPSGPARNEQYF | TGCGCCAGCAGCCCGGACCCCAGCGGACCCGCTAGAAACGAGCAGTACTTC
- | TRBJ1-5 | TRBV6-7 | - | CASSKSGLFSNQPQHF | TGTGCCAGCAGTAAATCGGGACTTTTCAGCAATCAGCCCCAGCATTTT
- | TRBJ1-1 | TRBV11-2 | - | CASSSRGTEAFF | TGTGCCAGCAGTTCAAGGGGGACTGAAGCTTTCTTT
few | TRBJ2-1 | TRBV28 | - | CASSLSSYNEQFF | TGTGCCAGCAGTTTAAGCTCCTACAATGAGCAGTTCTTC
- | TRBJ1-5 | TRBV10-2 | TRBD1 | CASSTDRATQPQHF | TGCGCCAGCAGTACGGACAGGGCGACTCAGCCCCAGCATTTT
- | TRBJ1-5 | TRBV2 | - | CASSEGSSNQPQHF | TGTGCCAGCAGTGAAGGCAGTAGCAATCAGCCCCAGCATTTT
- | TRBJ2-4 | TRBV18 | TRBD2 | CASSGGTVVRYF | TGTGCCAGCTCGGGGGGGACGGTTGTGCGGTACTTC
- | TRBJ2-1 | TRBV21-1 | - | CASSKRRPPPRDEQFF | TGTGCCAGCAGCAAAAGAAGACCTCCACCACGGGATGAGCAGTTCTTC
- | TRBJ2-7 | TRBV5-1 | - | CASTGGSESYEQYF | TGCGCCAGCACCGGAGGGTCCGAATCCTACGAGCAGTACTTC
- | TRBJ2-3 | TRBV6-2/TRBV6-3 | - | CASSYSEKGDTQYF | TGTGCCAGCAGTTACTCGGAGAAGGGGGATACGCAGTATTTT
- | TRBJ2-2 | TRBV6-5 | - | CASSFRDPEAGELFF | TGTGCCAGCAGTTTCCGGGACCCAGAGGCCGGGGAGCTGTTTTTT
- | TRBJ2-7 | TRBV5-1 | TRBD2 | CASSSSMTSEYEQYF | TGCGCCAGCAGCTCATCTATGACTAGCGAGTACGAGCAGTACTTC
once | TRBJ2-7 | TRBV9 | TRBD2 | CASSRASGLYEQYF | TGTGCCAGCAGCCGGGCTAGCGGGCTATACGAGCAGTACTTC
once | TRBJ1-4 | TRBV7-8 | - | CASSLDSREKLFF | TGTGCCAGCAGCTTAGATAGTAGGGAAAAACTGTTTTTT
- | TRBJ2-2 | TRBV5-1 | - | CATASGSGNTGELFF | TGCGCCACCGCCTCCGGGTCCGGTAACACCGGGGAGCTGTTTTTT
- | TRBJ2-7 | TRBV9 | TRBD2 | CASSPGGSYEQYF | TGTGCCAGCAGCCCGGGGGGGTCCTACGAGCAGTACTTC
- | TRBJ1-4 | TRBV5-1 | - | CASSPQGPNEKLFF | TGCGCCAGCAGTCCCCAGGGGCCTAATGAAAAACTGTTTTTT
- | TRBJ1-2 | TRBV7-9 | TRBD1 | CASSFRQGDGYTF | TGTGCCAGCAGCTTCCGACAGGGGGATGGCTACACCTTC
- | TRBJ1-2 | TRBV10-3 | - | CAISAGTGGYTF | TGTGCCATCAGTGCCGGGACGGGGGGCTACACCTTC
- | TRBJ1-1 | TRBV20-1 | - | CSATLGTEAFF | TGCAGTGCTACCCTGGGCACTGAAGCTTTCTTT
- | TRBJ1-2 | TRBV28 | - | CASQEGDYGYTF | TGTGCCAGCCAGGAGGGAGACTATGGCTACACCTTC
- | TRBJ2-7 | TRBV18 | - | CASSPNRDREQYF | TGTGCCAGCTCACCAAACAGGGACCGCGAGCAGTACTTC
few | TRBJ1-6 | TRBV9 | - | CASSRTGSPLHF | TGTGCCAGCAGCCGGACGGGTTCACCCCTCCACTTT
- | TRBJ2-5 | TRBV15 | - | CATSRSDIPNFGTQYF | TGTGCCACCAGCAGATCCGACATCCCAAATTTCGGAACCCAGTACTTC
- | TRBJ2-3 | TRBV7-6 | - | CASSLAGDGPIDTQYF | TGTGCCAGCAGCTTAGCCGGGGACGGTCCCATAGATACGCAGTATTTT
- | TRBJ1-2 | TRBV2 | TRBD1 | CASSEALQGVGYTF | TGTGCCAGCAGTGAAGCGCTTCAGGGGGTAGGCTACACCTTC
- | TRBJ2-5 | TRBV6-2/TRBV6-3 | - | CASSWSQETQYF | TGTGCCAGCAGTTGGTCCCAAGAGACCCAGTACTTC
- | TRBJ1-2 | TRBV5-1 | - | CASSPQEGYGYTF | TGCGCCAGCAGCCCCCAAGAGGGGTATGGCTACACCTTC
- | TRBJ2-3 | TRBV7-9 | TRBD1 | CASSPQYRGRTDTQYF | TGTGCCAGCAGTCCACAGTACAGGGGCCGCACAGATACGCAGTATTTT
- | TRBJ1-2 | TRBV28 | - | CASSFRYGYTF | TGTGCCAGCAGCTTTAGGTATGGCTACACCTTC
- | TRBJ1-2 | TRBV5-1 | - | CASSPGGVYGYTF | TGCGCCAGCAGCCCTGGGGGGGTCTATGGCTACACCTTC
- | TRBJ1-2 | TRBV29-1 | TRBD1 | CSVEGQGAEFYGYTF | TGCAGCGTCGAGGGGCAGGGGGCTGAGTTTTATGGCTACACCTTC